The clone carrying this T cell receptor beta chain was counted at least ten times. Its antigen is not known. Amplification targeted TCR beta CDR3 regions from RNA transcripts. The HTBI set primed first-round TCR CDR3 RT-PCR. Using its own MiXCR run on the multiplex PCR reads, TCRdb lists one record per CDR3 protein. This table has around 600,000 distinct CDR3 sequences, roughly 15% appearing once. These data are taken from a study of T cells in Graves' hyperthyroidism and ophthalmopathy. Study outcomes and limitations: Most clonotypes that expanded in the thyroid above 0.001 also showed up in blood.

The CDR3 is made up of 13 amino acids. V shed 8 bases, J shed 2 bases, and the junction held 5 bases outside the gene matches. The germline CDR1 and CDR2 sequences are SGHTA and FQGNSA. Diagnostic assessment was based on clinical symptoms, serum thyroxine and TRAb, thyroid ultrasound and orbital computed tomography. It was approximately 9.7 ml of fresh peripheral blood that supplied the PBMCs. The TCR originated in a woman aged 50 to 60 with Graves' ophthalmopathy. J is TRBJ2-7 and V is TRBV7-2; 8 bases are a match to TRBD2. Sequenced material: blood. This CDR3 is CASSGGATYEQYF. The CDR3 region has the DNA TGTGCCAGCTCCGGGGGGGCTACCTACGAGCAGTACTTC. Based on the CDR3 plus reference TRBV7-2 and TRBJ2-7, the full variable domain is GAGVSQSPSNKVTEKGKDVELRCDPISGHTALYWYRQSLGQGLEFLIYFQGNSAPDKSGLPSDRFSAERTGGSVSTLTIQRTQQEDSAVYLCASSGGATYEQYFGPGTRLTVT.